The clone carrying this T cell receptor beta chain was detected a few times. Its antigen is currently unknown. 13 Jbeta primers and 60 Vbeta primers were used for the PCR. Method: immunoSEQ multiplex PCR; TCRdb's copy keeps in-frame clones and lacks some. The sample includes about 150,000 clones, roughly three quarters of them seen just once. The sample is drawn from a study of cytomegalovirus exposure and HLA in healthy donors. Findings and caveats of the study: Cytomegalovirus association was assigned to some 160 TCR beta chains. An observed cluster of highly shared sequence variants was recorded as a likely sequencing artifact. In a later analysis, specific HLA alleles were associated with over 15,000 TCR beta sequences at a 0.05 false discovery rate.

This TCR was sampled from a woman between 40 and 55 years old in good health and CMV-seronegative. Source material: PBMCs.

The CDR3 here is CASSPRDRGDGELFF. CDR3 nucleotides: TGTGCCAGCAGCCCCCGGGACAGGGGTGACGGGGAGCTGTTTTTT. This rearrangement joins TRBV4-2 to TRBJ2-2, with TRBD1 identical over 10 bases. The CDR3 has 15 residues. The V gene's germline CDR1 is LGHNA and CDR2 YNFKEQ. After removal of 4 bases from V and 7 bases from J, the junction contained 6 bases not matched to a gene.